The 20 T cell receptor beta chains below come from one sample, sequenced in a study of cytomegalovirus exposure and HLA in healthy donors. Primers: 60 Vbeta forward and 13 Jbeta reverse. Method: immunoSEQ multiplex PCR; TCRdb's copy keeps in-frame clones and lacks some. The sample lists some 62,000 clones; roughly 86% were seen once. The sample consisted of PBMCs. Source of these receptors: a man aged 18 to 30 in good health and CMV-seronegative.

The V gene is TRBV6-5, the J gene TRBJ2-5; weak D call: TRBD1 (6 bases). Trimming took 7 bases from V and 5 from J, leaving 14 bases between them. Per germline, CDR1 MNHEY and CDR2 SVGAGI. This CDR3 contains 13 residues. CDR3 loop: CASTPGDVETQYF. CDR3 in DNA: TGTGCCAGCACCCCAGGGGATGTGGAGACCCAGTACTTC.

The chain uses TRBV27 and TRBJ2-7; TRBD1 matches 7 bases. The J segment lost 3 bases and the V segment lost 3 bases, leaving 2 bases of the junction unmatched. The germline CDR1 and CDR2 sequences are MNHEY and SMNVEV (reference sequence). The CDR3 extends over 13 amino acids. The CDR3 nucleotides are TGTGCCAGCAGTTTTGGGACAGACTACGAGCAGTACTTC. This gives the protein CASSFGTDYEQYF.

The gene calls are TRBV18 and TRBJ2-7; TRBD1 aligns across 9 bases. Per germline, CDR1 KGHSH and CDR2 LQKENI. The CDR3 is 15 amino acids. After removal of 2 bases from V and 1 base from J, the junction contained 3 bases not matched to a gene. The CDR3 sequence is CASSPVGQGSYEQYF. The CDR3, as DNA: TGTGCCAGCTCACCAGTCGGACAGGGGTCCTACGAGCAGTACTTC. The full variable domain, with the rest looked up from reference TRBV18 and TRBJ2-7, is NAGVMQNPRHLVRRRGQEARLRCSPMKGHSHVYWYRQLPEEGLKFMVYLQKENIIDESGMPKERFSAEFPKEGPSILRIQQVVRGDSAAYFCASSPVGQGSYEQYFGPGTRLTVT.

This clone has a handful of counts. The CDR3 loop reads CASGLTGGQETQYF. CDR3 DNA sequence: TGTGCTAGTGGTTTGACAGGGGGCCAAGAGACCCAGTACTTC. This rearrangement joins TRBV12-5 to TRBJ2-5, with 8 bases lining up with TRBD1. Trimming at V came to 2 bases and at J to 1 base, leaving 0 bases not matched to a gene. From germline, CDR1 is LGHNT and CDR2 FRNRAP. The CDR3 is 14 amino acids.

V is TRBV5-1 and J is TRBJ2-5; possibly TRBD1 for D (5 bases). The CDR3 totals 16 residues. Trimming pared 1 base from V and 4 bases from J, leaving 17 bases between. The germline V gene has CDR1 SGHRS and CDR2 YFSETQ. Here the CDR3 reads CASSLNPTGSGETQYF. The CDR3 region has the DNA TGCGCCAGCAGCTTGAATCCCACAGGATCAGGAGAGACCCAGTACTTC.

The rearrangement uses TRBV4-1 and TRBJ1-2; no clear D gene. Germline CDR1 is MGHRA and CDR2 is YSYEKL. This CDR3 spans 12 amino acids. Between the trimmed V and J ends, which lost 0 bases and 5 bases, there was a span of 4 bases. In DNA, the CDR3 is TGCGCCAGCAGCCAAGAGTATTATGGCTACACCTTC. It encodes CASSQEYYGYTF.

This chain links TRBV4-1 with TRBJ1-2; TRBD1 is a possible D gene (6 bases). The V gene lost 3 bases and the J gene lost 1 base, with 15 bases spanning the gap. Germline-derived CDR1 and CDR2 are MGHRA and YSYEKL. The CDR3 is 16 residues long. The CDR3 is CASSHLVDSLNYGYTF. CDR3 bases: TGCGCCAGCAGCCATCTGGTGGACAGTCTTAACTATGGCTACACCTTC.

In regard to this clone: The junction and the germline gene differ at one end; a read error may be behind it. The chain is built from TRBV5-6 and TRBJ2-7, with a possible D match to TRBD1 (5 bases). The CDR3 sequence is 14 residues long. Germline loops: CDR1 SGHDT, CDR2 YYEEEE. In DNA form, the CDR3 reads TGTGCCAGCAGCAAGGACATCCCCTCCCACGAGCAGTACTTC. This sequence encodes CASSKDIPSHEQYF. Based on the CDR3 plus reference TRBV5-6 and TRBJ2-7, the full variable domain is DAGVTQSPTHLIKTRGQQVTLRCSPKSGHDTVSWYQQALGQGPQFIFQYYEEEERQRGNFPDRFSGHQFPNYSSELNVNALLLGDSALYLCASSKDIPSHEQYFGPGTRLTVT.

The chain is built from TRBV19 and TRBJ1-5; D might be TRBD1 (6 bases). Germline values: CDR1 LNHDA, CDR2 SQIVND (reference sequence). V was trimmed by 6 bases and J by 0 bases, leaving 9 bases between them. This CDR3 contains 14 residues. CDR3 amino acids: CASRGAFSNQPQHF. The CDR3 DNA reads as TGTGCCAGTAGGGGGGCATTTAGCAATCAGCCCCAGCATTTT.

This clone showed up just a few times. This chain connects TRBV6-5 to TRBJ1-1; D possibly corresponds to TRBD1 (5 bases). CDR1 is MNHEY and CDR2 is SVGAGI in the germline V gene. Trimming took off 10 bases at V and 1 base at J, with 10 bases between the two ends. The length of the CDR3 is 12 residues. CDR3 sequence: CATRTGNTEAFF. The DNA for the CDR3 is TGTGCCACAAGAACAGGGAACACTGAAGCTTTCTTT.

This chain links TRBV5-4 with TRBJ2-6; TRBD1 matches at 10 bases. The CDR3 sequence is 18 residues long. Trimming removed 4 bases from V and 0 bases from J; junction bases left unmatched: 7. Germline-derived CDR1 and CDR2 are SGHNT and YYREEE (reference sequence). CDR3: CASSGQGGEFSGANVLTF. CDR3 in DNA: TGTGCCAGCAGCGGACAGGGGGGGGAGTTCTCTGGGGCCAACGTCCTGACTTTC.

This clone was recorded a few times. CDR3 nucleotides: TGTGCCAGCTTCATTCCGAACACCGGGGAGCTGTTTTTT. This encodes CASFIPNTGELFF. The V call is TRBV6-1, the J call TRBJ2-2; D unclear. Trimming left V 8 bases short and J 0 bases short, with 7 bases between. The CDR3 contains 13 residues. Germline assignment: CDR1 MNHNS and CDR2 SASEGT.

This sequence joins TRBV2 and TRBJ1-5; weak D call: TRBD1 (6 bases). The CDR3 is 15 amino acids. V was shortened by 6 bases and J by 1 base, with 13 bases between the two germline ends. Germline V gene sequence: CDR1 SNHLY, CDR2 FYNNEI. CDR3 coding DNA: TGTGCCAGCAGCGCTGAACAGGGCAGCAATCAGCCCCAGCATTTT. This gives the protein CASSAEQGSNQPQHF. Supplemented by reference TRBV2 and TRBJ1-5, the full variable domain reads EPEVTQTPSHQVTQMGQEVILRCVPISNHLYFYWYRQILGQKVEFLVSFYNNEISEKSEIFDDQFSVERPDGSNFTLKIRSTKLEDSAMYFCASSAEQGSNQPQHFGDGTRLSIL.

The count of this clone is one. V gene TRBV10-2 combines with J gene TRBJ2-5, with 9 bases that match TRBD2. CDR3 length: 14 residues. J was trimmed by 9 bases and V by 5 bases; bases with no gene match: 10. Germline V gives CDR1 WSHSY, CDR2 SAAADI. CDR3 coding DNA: TGCGCCAGCAGTTCGGCGGGGGGGTTCGAGGCCCAGTACTTC. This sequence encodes CASSSAGGFEAQYF.

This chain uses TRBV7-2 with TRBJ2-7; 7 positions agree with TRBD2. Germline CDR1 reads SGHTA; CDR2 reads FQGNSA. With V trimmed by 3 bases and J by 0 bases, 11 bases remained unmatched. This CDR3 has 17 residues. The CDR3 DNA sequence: TGTGCCAGCAGCTTCCGAAGCGGGGTTGCTAGCTCCTACGAGCAGTACTTC. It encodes CASSFRSGVASSYEQYF.

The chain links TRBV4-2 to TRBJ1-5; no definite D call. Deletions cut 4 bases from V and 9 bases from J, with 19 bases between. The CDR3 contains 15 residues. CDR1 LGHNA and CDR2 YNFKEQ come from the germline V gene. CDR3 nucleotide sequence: TGTGCCAGCAGCCTCGAAGAGGGTCCAATAGTGCCCCAGCATTTT. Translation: CASSLEEGPIVPQHF.

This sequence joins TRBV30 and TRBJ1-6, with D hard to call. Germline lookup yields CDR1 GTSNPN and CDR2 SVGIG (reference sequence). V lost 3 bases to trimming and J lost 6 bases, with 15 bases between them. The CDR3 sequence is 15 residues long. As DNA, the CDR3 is TGTGCCTGGAGCAGTTACGGCGGGCCTAATTCACCCCTCCACTTT. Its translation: CAWSSYGGPNSPLHF.

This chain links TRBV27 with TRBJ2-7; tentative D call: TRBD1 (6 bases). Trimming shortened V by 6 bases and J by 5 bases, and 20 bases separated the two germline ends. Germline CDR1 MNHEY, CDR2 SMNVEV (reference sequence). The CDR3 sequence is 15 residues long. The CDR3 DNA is TGTGCCAGCAGACCTCCGGACACAGGGCGGGACGAGCAGTACTTC. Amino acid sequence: CASRPPDTGRDEQYF.

The CDR3 reads CASSSNRGEQYF. The DNA for the CDR3 is TGTGCCAGCAGCTCCAACAGGGGCGAGCAGTACTTC. This rearrangement joins TRBV13 to TRBJ2-7, with 7 bases fitting TRBD1. The ends lost 4 bases at V and 6 bases at J; junction bases unmatched: 3. Germline V gene data show CDR1 as PRHDT and CDR2 as FYEKMQ (reference sequence). The CDR3 runs to 12 residues.

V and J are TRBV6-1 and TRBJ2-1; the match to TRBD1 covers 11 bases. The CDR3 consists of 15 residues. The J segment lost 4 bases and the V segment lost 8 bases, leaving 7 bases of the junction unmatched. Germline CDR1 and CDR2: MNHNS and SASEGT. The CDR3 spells CASEPGQGVYNEQFF. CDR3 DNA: TGTGCCAGCGAACCGGGACAGGGGGTTTACAATGAGCAGTTCTTC.